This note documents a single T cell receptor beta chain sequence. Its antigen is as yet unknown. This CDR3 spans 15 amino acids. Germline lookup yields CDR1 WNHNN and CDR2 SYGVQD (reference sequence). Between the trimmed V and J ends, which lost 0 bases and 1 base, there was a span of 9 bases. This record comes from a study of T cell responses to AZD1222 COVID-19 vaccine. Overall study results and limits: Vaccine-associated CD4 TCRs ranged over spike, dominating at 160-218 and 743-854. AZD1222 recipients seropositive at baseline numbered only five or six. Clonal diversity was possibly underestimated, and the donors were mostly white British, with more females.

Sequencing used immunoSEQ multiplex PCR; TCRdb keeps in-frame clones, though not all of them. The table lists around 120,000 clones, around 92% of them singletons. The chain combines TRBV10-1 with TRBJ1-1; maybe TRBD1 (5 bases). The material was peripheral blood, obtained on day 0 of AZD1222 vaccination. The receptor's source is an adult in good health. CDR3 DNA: TGCGCCAGCAGTGAGTCAGTGACAGCGAACACTGAAGCTTTCTTT. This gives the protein CASSESVTANTEAFF.